The rows below give T cell receptor beta chains drawn from one sample of a study of T cells in Graves' hyperthyroidism and ophthalmopathy. One entry per CDR3 protein results from TCRdb running MiXCR on the multiplex PCR reads. Of some 740,000 distinct CDR3 sequences in the sample, less than 15% were seen once. The specimen sequenced was blood. Receptor source: a woman between 18 and 30 years old with Graves' hyperthyroidism. Both conserved end residues are part of each CDR3. A D gene is named only where the DNA matches it firmly. The size entry is marked missing in some rows and otherwise reads once, few, many or a size class.

many,TRBJ2-4,NA,TRBV7-2,CASRTSFDIQYF,TGTGCCAGCAGGACTAGTTTTGACATTCAGTACTTC
once,TRBJ1-5,TRBD1,TRBV19,CASSTQGQRSQPQHF,TGTGCCAGTAGTACGCAGGGACAGCGGAGCCAGCCCCAGCATTTT
many,TRBJ2-7,NA,TRBV2,CASAAGGGIGYEQYF,TGTGCCAGCGCCGCCGGAGGAGGGATTGGCTACGAGCAGTACTTC
NA,TRBJ1-2,NA,TRBV6-1,CASSSGVNGYTF,TGTGCCAGCAGTTCGGGAGTTAACGGCTACACCTTC
many,TRBJ2-2,TRBD1,TRBV5-1,CASSTGQANTGELFF,TGCGCCAGCAGCACTGGACAGGCGAACACCGGGGAGCTGTTTTTT
NA,TRBJ1-2,NA,TRBV18,CASSPVAPGTYSDYGYTF,TGTGCCAGCTCACCCGTTGCGCCAGGGACCTATTCTGACTATGGCTACACCTTC
few,TRBJ1-1,TRBD1,TRBV7-3,CASSWGQGSTEAFF,TGTGCCAGCAGCTGGGGACAGGGGAGCACTGAAGCTTTCTTT
few,TRBJ1-3,NA,TRBV18,CASSPQGYGNTIYF,TGTGCCAGCTCACCACAGGGATACGGAAACACCATATATTTT
few,TRBJ2-1,NA,TRBV29-1,CSADSGTRYNEQFF,TGCAGCGCTGACTCCGGGACAAGGTACAATGAGCAGTTCTTC
many,TRBJ2-1,TRBD1,TRBV18,CASSPGQGLYNEQFF,TGTGCCAGCAGCCCGGGACAGGGTTTGTACAATGAGCAGTTCTTC
many,TRBJ1-5,TRBD1,TRBV2,CASSGQGGDQPQHF,TGTGCCAGCAGCGGACAGGGCGGGGATCAGCCCCAGCATTTT
few,TRBJ2-5,NA,TRBV7-2,CASGTHPRDPVQETQYF,TGTGCCAGCGGAACGCACCCCCGGGACCCCGTCCAGGAGACCCAGTACTTC
few,TRBJ2-5,NA,TRBV18,CASSPGLVRGETQYF,TGTGCCAGCTCACCGGGACTGGTAAGGGGAGAGACCCAGTACTTC
NA,TRBJ2-1,TRBD2,TRBV29-1,CSVGGTSGRSSYNEQFF,TGCAGCGTCGGTGGGACTAGCGGGAGGAGCTCCTACAATGAGCAGTTCTTC
many,TRBJ2-4,TRBD2,TRBV6-1,CASSWGGSAKNIQYF,TGTGCCAGCAGTTGGGGGGGGTCGGCCAAAAACATTCAGTACTTC
NA,TRBJ2-1,TRBD1,TRBV24-1,CATSDLGVGGSEQFF,TGTGCCACCAGTGATTTAGGAGTAGGGGGCAGTGAGCAGTTCTTC
many,TRBJ1-1,TRBD1,TRBV20-1,CSARAGQGANTEAFF,TGCAGTGCTAGAGCCGGACAGGGCGCGAACACTGAAGCTTTCTTT
NA,TRBJ2-1,NA,TRBV27,CASSWRQPNEQFF,TGTGCCAGCAGTTGGAGACAACCCAATGAGCAGTTCTTC
NA,TRBJ2-7,TRBD2,TRBV7-6,CASSRTGTSGFYEQYF,TGTGCCAGCAGCCGTACCGGGACTAGCGGGTTCTACGAGCAGTACTTC
NA,TRBJ2-2,TRBD2,TRBV18,CASSPPGAGVTGELFF,TGTGCCAGCTCACCTCCCGGGGCGGGGGTCACCGGGGAGCTGTTTTTT
NA,TRBJ2-7,NA,TRBV7-9,CASSGQTTGTYEQYF,TGTGCCAGCAGCGGCCAAACTACTGGGACCTACGAGCAGTACTTC
many,TRBJ2-7,TRBD2,TRBV7-2,CASSYKTGGLVAYEQYF,TGTGCCAGCAGCTACAAAACGGGAGGGCTAGTTGCGTACGAGCAGTACTTC
many,TRBJ1-2,NA,TRBV5-6,CASSWMEEENTF,TGTGCCAGCAGCTGGATGGAAGAGGAAAACACCTTC
NA,TRBJ2-1,TRBD2,TRBV7-9,CASSARGRDNEQFF,TGTGCCAGCAGCGCACGCGGGAGGGACAATGAGCAGTTCTTC
many,TRBJ1-5,NA,TRBV18,CASSPGASNQPQHF,TGTGCCAGCAGTCCAGGGGCTAGCAATCAGCCCCAGCATTTT
NA,TRBJ2-3,TRBD2,TRBV4-1,CASSQDSVAGGPNTQYF,TGCGCCAGCAGCCAAGATAGCGTAGCGGGAGGGCCTAATACGCAGTATTTT
NA,TRBJ1-5,NA,TRBV7-9,CASSQSYSNQPQHF,TGTGCCAGCAGCCAAAGCTATAGCAATCAGCCCCAGCATTTT
few,TRBJ2-1,NA,TRBV27,CASSSWLGNEQFF,TGTGCCAGCAGTTCCTGGTTGGGAAATGAGCAGTTCTTC
many,TRBJ1-2,NA,TRBV24-1,CATSVTGNYGYTF,TGTGCCACCAGTGTTACAGGGAACTATGGCTACACCTTC
few,TRBJ2-3,NA,TRBV30,CAWSVGVTQYF,TGTGCCTGGAGTGTAGGGGTCACGCAGTATTTT
NA,TRBJ2-1,NA,TRBV6-1,CASSEYGDNSYNEQFF,TGTGCCAGCAGTGAGTACGGGGATAATTCCTACAATGAGCAGTTCTTC
few,TRBJ2-1,NA,TRBV15,CATGAYNEQFF,TGTGCCACCGGGGCCTACAATGAGCAGTTCTTC
many,TRBJ2-1,NA,TRBV27,CASRYITGSNEQFF,TGTGCCAGCAGATACATCACAGGGTCCAATGAGCAGTTCTTC
many,TRBJ2-1,TRBD1,TRBV7-3,CASRAAGQGSYNEQFF,TGTGCCAGCAGGGCGGCGGGACAGGGGTCCTACAATGAGCAGTTCTTC
many,TRBJ2-5,NA,TRBV7-9,CASSGTTGPGETQYF,TGTGCCAGCAGCGGAACTACGGGACCGGGAGAGACCCAGTACTTC
few,TRBJ2-7,NA,TRBV9,CASSVASGQFYEQYF,TGTGCCAGCAGCGTAGCTTCCGGACAATTCTACGAGCAGTACTTC
many,TRBJ2-5,NA,TRBV6-1,CASRRGEETQYF,TGTGCCAGCAGGAGGGGGGAGGAGACCCAGTACTTC
many,TRBJ2-7,TRBD1,TRBV27,CASSDPGQGSDEQYF,TGTGCCAGCAGCGACCCGGGACAGGGATCTGACGAGCAGTACTTC
NA,TRBJ1-1,NA,TRBV5-4,CASSLTGTAQAFF,TGTGCCAGCAGCTTGACGGGGACGGCTCAAGCTTTCTTT
NA,TRBJ1-6,TRBD1,TRBV4-2,CASSQASPLRDRGSNSPLHF,TGTGCCAGCAGCCAAGCAAGCCCTCTCCGGGACAGGGGTTCGAATTCACCCCTCCACTTT
few,TRBJ1-3,NA,TRBV28,CASSHAGATSGNTIYF,TGTGCCAGCAGTCACGCGGGGGCTACCTCTGGAAACACCATATATTTT
few,TRBJ2-7,TRBD1,TRBV28,CASRQGVVYEQYF,TGTGCCAGCAGACAGGGGGTCGTATACGAGCAGTACTTC
many,TRBJ1-1,NA,TRBV11-2,CASSLLQLRLTRGMNTEAFF,TGTGCCAGCAGCCTCCTCCAACTCAGACTCACAAGGGGCATGAACACTGAAGCTTTCTTT
NA,TRBJ1-2,NA,TRBV11-2,CASRTVRGRAVGGYTF,TGTGCCAGCAGGACCGTCCGGGGCAGGGCGGTGGGTGGCTACACCTTC
few,TRBJ2-1,TRBD1,TRBV9,CASSTRDRDHNEQFF,TGTGCCAGCAGCACCCGGGACAGAGACCACAATGAGCAGTTCTTC
few,TRBJ2-3,NA,TRBV6-2/TRBV6-3,CASSSYLSTDTQYF,TGTGCCAGCAGTTCCTATCTATCCACAGATACGCAGTATTTT
many,TRBJ1-1,NA,TRBV28,CASSLWAGEYTEAFF,TGTGCCAGCAGTTTATGGGCTGGGGAGTACACTGAAGCTTTCTTT
many,TRBJ2-7,NA,TRBV7-8,CASSFPGREQYF,TGTGCCAGCAGCTTCCCAGGTCGCGAGCAGTACTTC
many,TRBJ2-3,TRBD2,TRBV20-1,CSARDWSSGGSTDTQYF,TGCAGTGCTAGAGATTGGTCGAGCGGGGGCTCCACAGATACGCAGTATTTT
NA,TRBJ2-2,TRBD1,TRBV19,CASSIGTGKGNTGELFF,TGTGCCAGTAGTATAGGGACAGGGAAGGGAAACACCGGGGAGCTGTTTTTT
many,TRBJ1-2,NA,TRBV18,CASSPVDGYGYTF,TGTGCCAGCTCACCGGTGGACGGGTATGGCTACACCTTC
NA,TRBJ1-2,TRBD1,TRBV7-9,CASANPDRGNYGYTF,TGTGCCAGCGCCAACCCGGACAGGGGTAACTATGGCTACACCTTC
few,TRBJ2-5,TRBD2,TRBV9,CASSVTSDQETQYF,TGTGCCAGCAGCGTTACTAGCGACCAAGAGACCCAGTACTTC
many,TRBJ1-1,NA,TRBV6-5,CASRTDTWAFF,TGTGCCAGCAGGACCGATACTTGGGCTTTCTTT
few,TRBJ2-7,NA,TRBV5-6,CASTQGLSYEQYF,TGTGCCAGCACACAGGGACTCTCCTACGAGCAGTACTTC
many,TRBJ2-1,TRBD2,TRBV7-3,CASSRLAGVYNEQFF,TGTGCCAGCAGCCGACTAGCGGGAGTTTACAATGAGCAGTTCTTC
many,TRBJ1-1,NA,TRBV30,CAWRADRTSNTEAFF,TGTGCCTGGAGAGCAGACAGGACCTCGAACACTGAAGCTTTCTTT